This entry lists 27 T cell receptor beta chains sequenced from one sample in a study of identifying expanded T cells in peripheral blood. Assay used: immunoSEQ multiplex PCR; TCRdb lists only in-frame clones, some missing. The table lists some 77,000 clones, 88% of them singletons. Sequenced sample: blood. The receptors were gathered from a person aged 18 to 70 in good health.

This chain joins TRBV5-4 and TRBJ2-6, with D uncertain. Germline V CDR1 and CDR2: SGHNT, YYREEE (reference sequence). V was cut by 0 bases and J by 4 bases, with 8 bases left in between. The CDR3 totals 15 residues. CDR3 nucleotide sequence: TGTGCCAGCAGCTTGGGACTTTCAGGGGCCAACGTCCTGACTTTC. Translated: CASSLGLSGANVLTF. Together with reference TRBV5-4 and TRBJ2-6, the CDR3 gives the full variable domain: ETGVTQSPTHLIKTRGQQVTLRCSSQSGHNTVSWYQQALGQGPQFIFQYYREEENGRGNFPPRFSGLQFPNYSSELNVNALELDDSALYLCASSLGLSGANVLTFGAGSRLTVL.

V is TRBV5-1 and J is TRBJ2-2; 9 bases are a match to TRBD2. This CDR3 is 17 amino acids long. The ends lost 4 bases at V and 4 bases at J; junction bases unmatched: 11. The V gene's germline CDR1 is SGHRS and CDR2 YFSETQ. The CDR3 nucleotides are TGCGCCAGCAGCGCGGGTTTCTTAGCGGGGGCCACCGGGGAGCTGTTTTTT. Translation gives CASSAGFLAGATGELFF.

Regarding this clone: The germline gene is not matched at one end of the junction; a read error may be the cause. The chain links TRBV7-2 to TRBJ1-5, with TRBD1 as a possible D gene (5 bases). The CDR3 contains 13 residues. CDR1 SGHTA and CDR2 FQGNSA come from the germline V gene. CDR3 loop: CASSLVGARSLSF. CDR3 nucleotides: TGTGCCAGCAGCTTAGTAGGGGCCCGTTCCCTAAGTTTT. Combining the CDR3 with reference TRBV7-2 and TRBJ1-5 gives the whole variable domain GAGVSQSPSNKVTEKGKDVELRCDPISGHTALYWYRQSLGQGLEFLIYFQGNSAPDKSGLPSDRFSAERTGGSVSTLTIQRTQQEDSAVYLCASSLVGARSLSFGDGTRLSIL.

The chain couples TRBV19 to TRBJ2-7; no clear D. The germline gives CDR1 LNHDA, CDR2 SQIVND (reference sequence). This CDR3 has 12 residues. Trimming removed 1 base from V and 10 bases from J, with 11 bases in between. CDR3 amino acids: CASSIGSERQYF. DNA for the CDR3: TGTGCCAGTAGTATAGGGTCGGAACGCCAGTACTTC. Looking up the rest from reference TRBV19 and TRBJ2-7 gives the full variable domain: DGGITQSPKYLFRKEGQNVTLSCEQNLNHDAMYWYRQDPGQGLRLIYYSQIVNDFQKGDIAEGYSVSREKKESFPLTVTSAQKNPTAFYLCASSIGSERQYFGPGTRLTVT.

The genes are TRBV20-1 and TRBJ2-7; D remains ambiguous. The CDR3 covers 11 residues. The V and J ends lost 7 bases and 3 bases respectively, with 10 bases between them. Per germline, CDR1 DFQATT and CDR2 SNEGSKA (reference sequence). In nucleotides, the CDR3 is TGCAGTGTGGGCAACGACTACGAGCAGTACTTC. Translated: CSVGNDYEQYF.

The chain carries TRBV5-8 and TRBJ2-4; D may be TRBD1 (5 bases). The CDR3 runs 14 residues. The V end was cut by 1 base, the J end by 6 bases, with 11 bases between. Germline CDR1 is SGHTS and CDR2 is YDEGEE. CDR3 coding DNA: TGTGCCAGCAGCTTGAGGACACGACCAAACATTCAGTACTTC. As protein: CASSLRTRPNIQYF.

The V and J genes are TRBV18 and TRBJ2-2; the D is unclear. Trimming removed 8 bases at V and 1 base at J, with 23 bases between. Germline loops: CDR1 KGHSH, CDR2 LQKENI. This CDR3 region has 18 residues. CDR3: CASAPPGHLTGNTGELFF. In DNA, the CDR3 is TGTGCCAGCGCGCCCCCAGGTCATTTAACCGGGAACACCGGGGAGCTGTTTTTT.

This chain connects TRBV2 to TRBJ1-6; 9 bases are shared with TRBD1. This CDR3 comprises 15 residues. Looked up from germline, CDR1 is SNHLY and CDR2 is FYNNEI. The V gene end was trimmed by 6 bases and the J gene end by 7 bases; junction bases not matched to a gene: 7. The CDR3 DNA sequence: TGTGCCAGCAGCGCACGACAGGGGGTAAATTCACCCCTCCACTTT. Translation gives CASSARQGVNSPLHF.

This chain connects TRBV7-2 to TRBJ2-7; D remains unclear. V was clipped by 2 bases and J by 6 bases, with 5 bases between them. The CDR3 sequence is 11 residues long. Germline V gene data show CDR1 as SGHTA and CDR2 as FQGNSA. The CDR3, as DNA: TGTGCCAGCAGCTTAACCCTCGAGCAGTACTTC. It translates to CASSLTLEQYF.

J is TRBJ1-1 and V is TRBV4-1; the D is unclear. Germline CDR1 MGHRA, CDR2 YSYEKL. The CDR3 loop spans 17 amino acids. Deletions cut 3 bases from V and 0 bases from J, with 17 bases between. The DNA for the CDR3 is TGCGCCAGCAGCCAGCGCACCCTAGCGACCATGAACACTGAAGCTTTCTTT. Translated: CASSQRTLATMNTEAFF.

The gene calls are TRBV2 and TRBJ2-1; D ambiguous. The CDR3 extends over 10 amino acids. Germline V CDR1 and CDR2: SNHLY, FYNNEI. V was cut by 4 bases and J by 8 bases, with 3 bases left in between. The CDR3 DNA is TGTGCCAGCAGTGCCTATGAGCAGTTCTTC. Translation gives CASSAYEQFF.

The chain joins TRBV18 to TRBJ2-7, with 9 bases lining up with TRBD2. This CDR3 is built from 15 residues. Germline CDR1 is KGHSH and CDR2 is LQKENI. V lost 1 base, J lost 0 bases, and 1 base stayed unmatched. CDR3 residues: CASSPQRGDSYEQYF. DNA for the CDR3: TGTGCCAGCTCACCACAGCGGGGGGACTCCTACGAGCAGTACTTC.

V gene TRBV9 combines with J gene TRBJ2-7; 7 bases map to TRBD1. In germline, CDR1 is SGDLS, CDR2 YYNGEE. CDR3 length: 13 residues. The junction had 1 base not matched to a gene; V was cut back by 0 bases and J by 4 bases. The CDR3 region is CASSVGDRYEQYF. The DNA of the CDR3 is TGTGCCAGCAGCGTAGGGGACAGATACGAGCAGTACTTC. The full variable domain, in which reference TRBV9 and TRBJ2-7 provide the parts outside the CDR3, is DSGVTQTPKHLITATGQRVTLRCSPRSGDLSVYWYQQSLDQGLQFLIQYYNGEERAKGNILERFSAQQFPDLHSELNLSSLELGDSALYFCASSVGDRYEQYFGPGTRLTVT.

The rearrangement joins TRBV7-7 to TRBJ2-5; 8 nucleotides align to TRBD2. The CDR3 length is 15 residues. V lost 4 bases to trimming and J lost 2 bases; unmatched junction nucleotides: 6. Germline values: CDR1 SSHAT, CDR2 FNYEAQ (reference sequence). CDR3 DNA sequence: TGTGCCAGCAGCTCCGGGGGGGTGCGACAAGAGACCCAGTACTTC. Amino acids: CASSSGGVRQETQYF.

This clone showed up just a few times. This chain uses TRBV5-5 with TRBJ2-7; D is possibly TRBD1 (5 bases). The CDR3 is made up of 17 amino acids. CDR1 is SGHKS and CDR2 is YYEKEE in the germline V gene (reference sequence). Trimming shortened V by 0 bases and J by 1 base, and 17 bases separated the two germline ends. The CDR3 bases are TGTGCCAGCAGCTTGGAACTCGGGCAGGGCCCATCCTACGAGCAGTACTTC. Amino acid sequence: CASSLELGQGPSYEQYF.

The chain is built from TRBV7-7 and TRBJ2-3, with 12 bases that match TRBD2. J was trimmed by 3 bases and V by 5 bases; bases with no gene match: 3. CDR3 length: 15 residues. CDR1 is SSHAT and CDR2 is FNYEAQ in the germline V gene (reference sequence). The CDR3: CASSPTSGGTDTQYF. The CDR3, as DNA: TGTGCCAGCAGCCCGACTAGCGGGGGAACAGATACGCAGTATTTT. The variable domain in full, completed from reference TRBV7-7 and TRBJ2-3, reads GAGVSQSPRYKVTKRGQDVTLRCDPISSHATLYWYQQALGQGPEFLTYFNYEAQPDKSGLPSDRFSAERPEGSISTLTIQRTEQRDSAMYRCASSPTSGGTDTQYFGPGTRLTVL.

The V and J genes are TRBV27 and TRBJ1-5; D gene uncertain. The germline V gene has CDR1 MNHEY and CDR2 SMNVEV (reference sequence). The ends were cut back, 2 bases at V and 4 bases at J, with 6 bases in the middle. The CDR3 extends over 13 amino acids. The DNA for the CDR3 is TGTGCCAGCAGTTTAGTGGGGAATCAGCCCCAGCATTTT. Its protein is CASSLVGNQPQHF.

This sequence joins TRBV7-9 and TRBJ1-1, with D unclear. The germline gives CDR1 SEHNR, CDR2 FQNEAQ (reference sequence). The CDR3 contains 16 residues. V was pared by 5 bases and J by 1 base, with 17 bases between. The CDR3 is CASSLSGRGPNTEAFF. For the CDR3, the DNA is TGTGCCAGCAGCCTATCCGGTAGAGGTCCGAACACTGAAGCTTTCTTT.

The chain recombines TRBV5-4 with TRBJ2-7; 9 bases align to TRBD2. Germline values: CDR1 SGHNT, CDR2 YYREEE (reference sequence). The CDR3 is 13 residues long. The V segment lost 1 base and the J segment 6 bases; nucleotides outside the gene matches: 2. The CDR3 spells CASSLWTSVEQYF. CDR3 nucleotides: TGTGCCAGCAGCTTGTGGACTAGCGTCGAGCAGTACTTC. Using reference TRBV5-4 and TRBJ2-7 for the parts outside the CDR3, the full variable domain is ETGVTQSPTHLIKTRGQQVTLRCSSQSGHNTVSWYQQALGQGPQFIFQYYREEENGRGNFPPRFSGLQFPNYSSELNVNALELDDSALYLCASSLWTSVEQYFGPGTRLTVT.

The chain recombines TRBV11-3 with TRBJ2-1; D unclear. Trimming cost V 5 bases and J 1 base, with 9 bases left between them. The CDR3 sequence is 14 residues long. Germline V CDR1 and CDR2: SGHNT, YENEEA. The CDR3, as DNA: TGTGCCAGCAGCCGCTACGGATCCTACAATGAGCAGTTCTTC. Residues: CASSRYGSYNEQFF.

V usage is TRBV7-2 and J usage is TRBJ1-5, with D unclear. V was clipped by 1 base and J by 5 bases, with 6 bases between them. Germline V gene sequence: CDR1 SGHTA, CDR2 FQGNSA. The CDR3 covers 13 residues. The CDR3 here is CASSLEMDQPQHF. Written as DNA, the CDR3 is TGTGCCAGCAGCTTAGAAATGGATCAGCCCCAGCATTTT.

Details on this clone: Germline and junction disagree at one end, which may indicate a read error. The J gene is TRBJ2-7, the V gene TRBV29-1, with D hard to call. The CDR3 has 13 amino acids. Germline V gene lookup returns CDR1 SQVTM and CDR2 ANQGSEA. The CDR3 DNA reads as TGCAGCGTTGAAGGCTCCGGCTCCGACGAGCAGTACTTC. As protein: CSVEGSGSDEQYF.

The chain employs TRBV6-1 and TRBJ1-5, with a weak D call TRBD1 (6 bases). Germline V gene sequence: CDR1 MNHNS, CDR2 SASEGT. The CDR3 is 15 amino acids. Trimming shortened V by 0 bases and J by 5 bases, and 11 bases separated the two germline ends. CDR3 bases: TGTGCCAGCAGTGAAGCCCAGGGGTCATATCAGCCCCAGCATTTT. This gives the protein CASSEAQGSYQPQHF.

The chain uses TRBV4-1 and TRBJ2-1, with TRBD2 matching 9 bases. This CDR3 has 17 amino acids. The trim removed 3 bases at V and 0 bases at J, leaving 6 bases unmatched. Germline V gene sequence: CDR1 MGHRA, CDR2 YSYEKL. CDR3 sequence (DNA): TGCGCCAGCAGCCAGGCTAAAGCGGGAGGCTCCTACAATGAGCAGTTCTTC. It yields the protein CASSQAKAGGSYNEQFF.

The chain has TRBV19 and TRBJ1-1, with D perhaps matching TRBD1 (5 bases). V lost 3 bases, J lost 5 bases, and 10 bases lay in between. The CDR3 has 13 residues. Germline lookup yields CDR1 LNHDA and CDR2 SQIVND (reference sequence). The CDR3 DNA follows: TGTGCCAGTAGTATTGCGGGGGGAACTGAAGCTTTCTTT. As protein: CASSIAGGTEAFF.

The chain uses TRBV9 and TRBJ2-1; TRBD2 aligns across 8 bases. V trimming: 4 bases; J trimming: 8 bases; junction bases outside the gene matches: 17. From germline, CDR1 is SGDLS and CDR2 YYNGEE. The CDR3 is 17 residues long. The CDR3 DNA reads TGTGCCAGCAGCCCTCTTCCCCATAGCGGGGCTGTCGATGAGCAGTTCTTC. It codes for CASSPLPHSGAVDEQFF.

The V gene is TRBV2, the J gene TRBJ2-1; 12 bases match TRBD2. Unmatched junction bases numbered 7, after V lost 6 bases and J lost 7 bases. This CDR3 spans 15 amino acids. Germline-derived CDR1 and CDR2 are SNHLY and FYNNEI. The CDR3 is CASSATSGGWNEQFF. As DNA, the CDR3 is TGTGCCAGCAGCGCCACTAGCGGGGGGTGGAATGAGCAGTTCTTC.